Shown below are 5 T cell receptor beta chains from a single sample sequenced in a study of response to subunit inactivated influenza vaccine. TCRdb ran MiXCR on the RT-PCR reads and lists one entry per CDR3 protein. The repertoire holds 500,000 to 600,000 distinct CDR3 sequences, with roughly 10% as singletons. The source material was PBMCs from blood, sampled on the day of vaccination. The receptor source for this set is a man over 45 who received an inactivated influenza vaccine.

This clonotype was counted only a few times. The chain couples TRBV4-2 to TRBJ2-1; 10 bases fit TRBD2. Germline trimming cut 2 bases from V and 7 bases from J; bases unmatched to any gene: 11. This CDR3 is 17 amino acids long. Germline V gene data show CDR1 as LGHNA and CDR2 as YNFKEQ. The CDR3 is CASSQYVTKREGNEQFF. CDR3 in DNA: TGTGCCAGCAGCCAATATGTAACTAAGCGGGAGGGGAATGAGCAGTTCTTC.

This clonotype was seen only a few times. The chain joins TRBV5-1 to TRBJ2-2, with D hard to call. The germline CDR1 and CDR2 sequences are SGHRS and YFSETQ. The CDR3 consists of 16 residues. The ends were cut back, 0 bases at V and 0 bases at J, with 9 bases in the middle. In DNA, the CDR3 is TGCGCCAGCAGCTTGGCCCCGGTGCCGAACACCGGGGAGCTGTTTTTT. It encodes CASSLAPVPNTGELFF.

This clonotype was recorded a few times. The gene calls are TRBV5-1 and TRBJ2-1, with TRBD1 as a possible D gene (6 bases). The germline V and J ends were trimmed by 1 base and 3 bases, with 17 bases remaining between them. CDR3 length equals 17 residues. CDR1 is SGHRS and CDR2 is YFSETQ in the germline V gene. CDR3 sequence reads: CASSLTPSGTNYNEQFF. As DNA, the CDR3 is TGCGCCAGCAGCTTGACCCCTTCCGGGACAAACTACAATGAGCAGTTCTTC.

The table lists this clonotype with many counts. The rearrangement uses TRBV12-3 or TRBV12-4 and TRBJ2-5, with 8 bases aligning to TRBD1. The CDR3 has 14 residues. J lost 6 bases, V lost 6 bases, and 9 bases had no gene match. The CDR3 sequence is CASSTGGFGKTQYF. As DNA, the CDR3 is TGTGCCAGCAGCACAGGGGGTTTTGGGAAGACCCAGTACTTC.

This clonotype was recorded at least ten times. The chain employs TRBV29-1 and TRBJ2-7; D unclear. Trimming took off 0 bases at V and 0 bases at J, with 6 bases between the two ends. Germline values: CDR1 SQVTM, CDR2 ANQGSEA. The CDR3 runs 13 residues. The CDR3, as DNA: TGCAGCGTTGAAGACGGGTCCTCCTACGAGCAGTACTTC. Translating gives CSVEDGSSYEQYF.